The clone carrying this T cell receptor beta chain has just a few counts. At one end the junction does not follow the germline gene, possibly because of a read error. The CDR3 runs to 13 residues. Looked up from germline, CDR1 is SEHNR and CDR2 is FQNEAQ (reference sequence). TCRdb reanalysed the RT-PCR reads using MiXCR and keeps one entry per CDR3 protein. This table has almost 700,000 distinct CDR3 sequences, 11% to 15% appearing once. Material: memory CD4+ T cells from blood. The J gene is TRBJ2-5, the V gene TRBV7-9; D is possibly TRBD2 (6 bases). The source of this sequence is a female donor in good health, serving as a healthy control. The CDR3 loop is CASTLAVVETQYF. The CDR3 bases are TGTGCCAGCACCTTAGCGGTGGTTGAGACCCAGTACTTC. The variable domain in full, with the rest retrieved from reference TRBV7-9 and TRBJ2-5, is DTGVSQNPRHKITKRGQNVTFRCDPISEHNRLYWYRQTLGQGPEFLTYFQNEAQLEKSRLLSDRFSAERPKGSFSTLEIQRTEQGDSAMYLCASTLAVVETQYFGPGTRLLVL.